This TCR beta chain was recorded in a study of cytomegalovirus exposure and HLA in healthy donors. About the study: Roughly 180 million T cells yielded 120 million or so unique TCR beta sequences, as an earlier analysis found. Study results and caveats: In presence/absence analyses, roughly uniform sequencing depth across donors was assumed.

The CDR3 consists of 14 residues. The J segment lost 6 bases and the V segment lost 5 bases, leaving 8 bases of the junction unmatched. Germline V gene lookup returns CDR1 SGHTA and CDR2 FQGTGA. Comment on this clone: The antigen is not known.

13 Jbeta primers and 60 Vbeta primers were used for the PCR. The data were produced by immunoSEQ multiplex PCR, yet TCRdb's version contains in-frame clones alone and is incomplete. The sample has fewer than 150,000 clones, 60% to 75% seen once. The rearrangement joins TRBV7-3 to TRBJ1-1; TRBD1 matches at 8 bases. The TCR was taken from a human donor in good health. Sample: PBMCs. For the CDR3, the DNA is TGTGCCAGCAGCGTGACAGGGGTCGGGGCTGAAGCTTTCTTT. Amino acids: CASSVTGVGAEAFF.